This T cell receptor (beta chain) was retrieved from a study of response to subunit inactivated influenza vaccine. Study-wide points: Each seasonal influenza vaccination, the authors suggested, recruits few new T cells.

TCRdb reanalysed the RT-PCR reads using MiXCR and keeps one entry per CDR3 protein. The sample lists 530,000 or so distinct CDR3 sequences; 25% were seen once. The sample holds many counts of this clonotype. Its specificity is unknown. Germline V gene sequence: CDR1 ENHRY, CDR2 SYGVKD. J lost 4 bases, V lost 5 bases, and 6 bases had no gene match. There are 14 residues in the CDR3. The rearrangement joins TRBV10-3 to TRBJ2-5, with TRBD1 identical over 8 bases. The sequence derives from a man aged 50 or older who received an inactivated influenza vaccine. The sequences come from CD4+ T cells sorted from PBMCs, collected 5 days after vaccination. The CDR3 is CAISRAGGGETQYF. Written as DNA, the CDR3 is TGTGCCATCAGTCGGGCAGGGGGCGGAGAGACCCAGTACTTC.